These 10 T cell receptor beta chains came from one sample sequenced in a study of monozygotic twins with inflammatory bowel disease. For each CDR3 protein, TCRdb gives one entry from its re-call of the 5' RACE reads, without DNA. This sample contains some 400,000 distinct CDR3 sequences. Sequenced: blood. These receptors all come from a human donor with ulcerative colitis or Crohn's disease, or a healthy co-twin of an affected twin (not recorded which).

The rearrangement joins TRBV4-1 to TRBJ2-5. The germline gives CDR1 MGHRA, CDR2 YSYEKL. This CDR3 spans 14 amino acids. CDR3: CASSQVGQKETQYF.

The CDR3 loop reads CAISDRQGQAFF. The chain carries TRBV10-3 and TRBJ1-1; TCRdb names TRBD1, which stays unverified in the absence of DNA. This CDR3 is 12 amino acids long. Per the germline V gene, CDR1 is ENHRY and CDR2 is SYGVKD.

The chain has TRBV7-9 and TRBJ2-1; TCRdb calls TRBD2, which cannot be checked without DNA. Looked up from germline, CDR1 is SEHNR and CDR2 is FQNEAQ (reference sequence). The CDR3 is 14 residues long. The CDR3 loop is CASSFYERGDEQFF.

J is TRBJ1-2 and V is TRBV5-1. Per the germline V gene, CDR1 is SGHRS and CDR2 is YFSETQ. This CDR3 contains 15 residues. The CDR3 sequence: CAGSLAAASNYGYTF.

V is TRBV4-1 and J is TRBJ2-7. The CDR3 extends over 14 amino acids. Germline CDR1 and CDR2: MGHRA and YSYEKL. The CDR3 reads CASSQNYVSYEQYF.

The chain recombines TRBV5-6 with TRBJ2-1; TCRdb picks TRBD1, but there is no DNA to check that call. Germline-derived CDR1 and CDR2 are SGHDT and YYEEEE. This CDR3 is built from 17 residues. The CDR3 region is CASSLAKADRGRNEQFF.

The rearrangement uses TRBV20-1 and TRBJ1-2; TCRdb outputs TRBD1, but without DNA this stays unchecked. CDR1 is DFQATT and CDR2 is SNEGSKA in the germline V gene (reference sequence). This CDR3 has 16 amino acids. CDR3: CSARDSGHGAFYGYTF.

This rearrangement joins TRBV4-2 to TRBJ2-1; TCRdb lists TRBD2, though no DNA is available to test this call. Germline V lookup: CDR1 LGHNA, CDR2 YNFKEQ. This CDR3 comprises 21 residues. CDR3 region: CASSQDRGVLAGGSSYNEQFF.

The CDR3 spells CASSLVSFEAFF. The chain is built from TRBV5-6 and TRBJ1-1. In germline, CDR1 is SGHDT, CDR2 YYEEEE. This CDR3 spans 12 amino acids.

V gene TRBV7-9 combines with J gene TRBJ1-6; TCRdb's D gene call, TRBD1, goes unchecked for lack of DNA. The CDR3 loop spans 14 amino acids. Germline values: CDR1 SEHNR, CDR2 FQNEAQ (reference sequence). This CDR3 is CASSLSGRDSPLHF.